The rows below give T cell receptor beta chains drawn from one sample of a study of cytomegalovirus exposure and HLA in healthy donors. TCRdb's table, derived via immunoSEQ multiplex PCR, lists solely in-frame clones and lacks some. The table has about 180,000 clones, roughly 79% seen once. The sequencing input was PBMCs. The receptors here all came from a man younger than 40 in good health and CMV-seronegative. Each CDR3 is given with its conserved first and last residue. The D gene is left open where the match is weak. For some rows the clone size is stated as once, few or many, or as a class when expanded; others skip it.

v_call	j_call	d_call	clone_size	cdr3_nt	cdr3_aa
TRBV27	TRBJ2-2	TRBD2	few	TGTGCCAGCAAACTAGCGTTCGCGAACACCGGGGAGCTGTTTTTT	CASKLAFANTGELFF
TRBV7-3	TRBJ2-2	NA	NA	TGTGCCAGCCGGGAAGATCAGGACACCGGGGAGCTGTTTTTT	CASREDQDTGELFF
TRBV6-5	TRBJ2-7	NA	few	TGTGCCAGCAGTTACTCCGCAGGGCTAACCTACGAGCAGTACTTC	CASSYSAGLTYEQYF
TRBV7-2	TRBJ2-7	NA	NA	TGTGCCAGCAGCGTTACAGGGGGGGGTGGCTACGAGCAGTACTTC	CASSVTGGGGYEQYF
TRBV2	TRBJ1-2	NA	NA	TGTGCCAGCAGTGGGGGATCACATCTGACAGAGAACTATGGCTACACCTTC	CASSGGSHLTENYGYTF
TRBV10-1	TRBJ2-5	TRBD2	NA	TGCGCCAGCAGCGATCAGAGGCGGGGGAACCAAGAGACCCAGTACTTC	CASSDQRRGNQETQYF
TRBV25-1	TRBJ1-2	NA	NA	TGTGCCAGCAGGCAGGCCACTAACTATGGCTACACCTTC	CASRQATNYGYTF
TRBV11-2	TRBJ1-1	TRBD1	few	TGTGCCGGGACCGGGCAGGGGGCGGCTGTAACTGAAGCTTTCTTT	CAGTGQGAAVTEAFF
TRBV6-4	TRBJ2-5	NA	NA	TGTGCCACCATTTGGGCCGGAGAGACCCAGTACTTC	CATIWAGETQYF
TRBV6-5	TRBJ2-1	NA	once	TGTGCCAGCAGGTTTCCAGGGGTTGGGAATGAGCAGTTCTTC	CASRFPGVGNEQFF
TRBV7-9	TRBJ2-7	TRBD1	NA	TGTGCCAGCAGCTTAGCAGGGACAGGGCAAACCTACGAGCAGTACTTC	CASSLAGTGQTYEQYF
TRBV18	TRBJ1-3	TRBD1	NA	TGTGCCAGCTCACTCGACAGGGCTACCGGAAACACCATATATTTT	CASSLDRATGNTIYF
TRBV2	TRBJ2-2	NA	NA	TGTGCCAGCCGGCAGATCACCGGGGGTTTGGGGGAGCTGTTTTTT	CASRQITGGLGELFF
TRBV28	TRBJ2-7	TRBD1	NA	TGTGCCAGCAGCCAGACAGGGAACTCCTACGAGCAGTACTTC	CASSQTGNSYEQYF
TRBV18	TRBJ2-7	TRBD2	once	TGTGCCAGCTCAACTAGCGGGGGTTCCGAGCAGTACTTC	CASSTSGGSEQYF
TRBV10-3	TRBJ2-7	TRBD1	NA	TGTGCCATCAGTGGGACAGGGGGCGATCGGATGGGTTCCTACGAGCAGTACTTC	CAISGTGGDRMGSYEQYF
TRBV5-1	TRBJ2-1	NA	NA	TGCGCCAGCAGCTCCTTCGGAGACAATGAGCAGTTCTTC	CASSSFGDNEQFF
TRBV11-2	TRBJ1-1	TRBD1	NA	TGTGCCAGCAGCTTCCTGGGACAGGGCGGCACTGAAGCTTTCTTT	CASSFLGQGGTEAFF
TRBV7-3	TRBJ1-2	TRBD1	NA	TGTGCCAGCAGCCGGGGACAGGGCCATGGCTACACCTTC	CASSRGQGHGYTF
TRBV28	TRBJ1-1	NA	NA	TGTGCCAGCAGTACCCAACGGGGGGTTATTACTGAAGCTTTCTTT	CASSTQRGVITEAFF
TRBV30	TRBJ2-2	TRBD1	few	TGTGCCTGGAAGGGGGCGCGAAACACCGGGGAGCTGTTTTTT	CAWKGARNTGELFF
TRBV4-3	TRBJ2-7	NA	NA	TGCGCCAGCAGCAAGGCGGACAGCTACGAGCAGTACTTC	CASSKADSYEQYF
TRBV21-1	TRBJ2-2	NA	NA	TGTGCCAGCAACCCTGCCAGGGGCAAAACGAACACCGGGGAGCTGTTTTTT	CASNPARGKTNTGELFF
TRBV10-3	TRBJ2-2	TRBD1	NA	TGTGCCATCAGTGGAGGGACAGGGGGCTACCCGAACACCGGGGAGCTGTTTTTT	CAISGGTGGYPNTGELFF
TRBV5-6	TRBJ2-2	TRBD2	NA	TGTGCCAGCAGCCTGGGACTAGCCCGCCGTTTCGGGGAGCTGTTTTTT	CASSLGLARRFGELFF
TRBV10-1	TRBJ2-1	TRBD2	NA	TGCGCCAGCAGTCCGGCGGAGGAGCGGGGGGGATACAATGAGCAGTTCTTC	CASSPAEERGGYNEQFF
TRBV4-3	TRBJ2-1	NA	NA	TGCGCCAGCAGCCAAGCTGTATACAATGAGCAGTTCTTC	CASSQAVYNEQFF
TRBV27	TRBJ1-2	TRBD1	once	TGTGCCAGCAGTTCCCGACAGGGCCCAGCTAACTATGGCTACACCTTC	CASSSRQGPANYGYTF
TRBV5-4	TRBJ2-2	NA	NA	TGTGCCAGCAGCTTATCTATGACGAACACCGGGGAGCTGTTTTTT	CASSLSMTNTGELFF
TRBV19	TRBJ1-1	NA	NA	TGTGCCAGTACCCAGGACACCAGGGAGAGCAATCCCCTTCGGGGGATGAACACTGAAGCTTTCTTT	CASTQDTRESNPLRGMNTEAFF
TRBV25-1	TRBJ1-2	TRBD1	NA	TGTGCCAGCAGTGGGTACAGGGGGCTCAACTATGGCTACACCTTC	CASSGYRGLNYGYTF
TRBV18	TRBJ2-3	TRBD1	NA	TGTGCCAGCTCAATAAACCGGGACAGCCACACAGATACGCAGTATTTT	CASSINRDSHTDTQYF
TRBV29-1	TRBJ2-1	TRBD2	once	TGCAGCGCCCGACTAGCGGGGGTTCCCGGCGAGCAGTTCTTC	CSARLAGVPGEQFF
TRBV28	TRBJ1-2	NA	NA	TGTGCCATCACGATTGCGGCTAACTATGGCTACACCTTC	CAITIAANYGYTF
TRBV7-7	TRBJ2-2	TRBD2	NA	TGTGCTAGCAGCTTAGGGCCGGGACTAGCGGGAGGGTCCGGCACCGGGGAGCTGTTTTTT	CASSLGPGLAGGSGTGELFF
TRBV28	TRBJ1-5	TRBD1	NA	TGTGCCAGCTCTCTGCCCGGGACAGGGGTTCAGCCCCAGCATTTT	CASSLPGTGVQPQHF
TRBV4-2	TRBJ2-2	TRBD2	NA	TGTGCCAGCAGCCAAGGGTCCGGGCCTAGCGGGAGAATCCGGGAGCTGTTTTTT	CASSQGSGPSGRIRELFF
TRBV4-1	TRBJ2-7	TRBD2	NA	TGCGCCAGCAGCCACTTAGCGGGGGGGGACTACGAGCAGTACTTC	CASSHLAGGDYEQYF
TRBV11-1	TRBJ2-5	TRBD1	NA	TGTGCCAGCAGCTTATCCATTCGACAGGGGAATCAAGAGACCCAGTACTTC	CASSLSIRQGNQETQYF
TRBV10-1	TRBJ2-1	TRBD2	NA	TGCGCCAGCACGTCGCCGAAGCTAGCGGGGGCAATCCCGTTAAACAATGAGCAGTTCTTC	CASTSPKLAGAIPLNNEQFF
TRBV7-2	TRBJ1-2	TRBD1	few	TGTGCCAGCAGCTTAGGGGGTTTGACAGGGGGGCCCTATGGCTACACCTTC	CASSLGGLTGGPYGYTF